Shown below are 17 T cell receptor beta chains from a single sample sequenced in a study of shared clonotypes between healthy human individuals. Generated by immunoSEQ multiplex PCR, the TCRdb table keeps only in-frame clones and is missing some. This sample carries about 480,000 clones, 60% to 85% of them seen once, and the ten largest clones take approximately 12%. Material for sequencing was PBMCs. All receptors derive from a woman in her forties in good health. Some clones in this sample may be carry-over from other donors' samples.

The chain combines TRBV5-1 with TRBJ2-1; 9 nucleotides line up with TRBD1. Trimming cost V 3 bases and J 5 bases; bases outside gene matches: 6. The germline V gene has CDR1 SGHRS and CDR2 YFSETQ. The CDR3 consists of 15 residues. The CDR3: CASSYGQGYNNEQFF. CDR3 nucleotides: TGCGCCAGCAGCTACGGACAGGGGTACAACAATGAGCAGTTCTTC.

Turning to this clone: A read error may produce the germline difference seen at one junction end. This sequence joins TRBV7-9 and TRBJ1-2; no definite D call. Germline lookup yields CDR1 SEHNR and CDR2 FQNEAQ (reference sequence). The CDR3 sequence is 16 residues long. DNA for the CDR3: TGCGCCAGCAGCCAAGGTCTAACAGAGACTAACTATGGCTACACCTTC. It yields the protein CASSQGLTETNYGYTF.

This clone was seen a single time. The V gene is TRBV7-2, the J gene TRBJ2-7, with TRBD1 matching over 7 bases. This CDR3 has 15 amino acids. V was clipped by 5 bases and J by 2 bases; unmatched bases: 9. The germline V gene encodes CDR1 SGHTA and CDR2 FQGNSA. CDR3 DNA: TGTGCCAGCAGCCGCCGACAGGGATCCACCTACGAGCAGTACTTC. This encodes CASSRRQGSTYEQYF.

The CDR3 coding sequence is TGTGCCAGCTCACCCCAATGGACAGGGGCTACTGGGGCCAACGTCCTGACTTTC. This gives the protein CASSPQWTGATGANVLTF. This chain connects TRBV18 to TRBJ2-6; 9 positions agree with TRBD1. Trimming took 3 bases from V and 2 from J; bases not matched to a gene: 8. Germline values: CDR1 KGHSH, CDR2 LQKENI. This CDR3 has 18 amino acids.

The chain combines TRBV30 with TRBJ1-1, with D maybe TRBD1 (5 bases). There are 15 residues in the CDR3. V dropped 2 bases and J dropped 0 bases, with 13 bases sitting between them. The germline V gene encodes CDR1 GTSNPN and CDR2 SVGIG (reference sequence). CDR3 coding DNA: TGTGCCTGGAGTCCTTTGACAGTTATGAACACTGAAGCTTTCTTT. This codes for CAWSPLTVMNTEAFF. The variable domain in full, completed from reference TRBV30 and TRBJ1-1, reads SQTIHQWPATLVQPVGSPLSLECTVEGTSNPNLYWYRQAAGRGLQLLFYSVGIGQISSEVPQNLSASRPQDRQFILSSKKLLLSDSGFYLCAWSPLTVMNTEAFFGQGTRLTVV.

This rearrangement joins TRBV27 to TRBJ2-1; D uncertain. Germline CDR1 and CDR2: MNHEY and SMNVEV (reference sequence). The germline V and J ends were trimmed by 3 bases and 0 bases, with 6 bases remaining between them. The CDR3 extends over 14 amino acids. The CDR3 nucleotides read TGTGCCAGCAGTTTTAGGAGCTCCTACAATGAGCAGTTCTTC. It encodes CASSFRSSYNEQFF.

V usage is TRBV9 and J usage is TRBJ2-1; no clear D gene. Germline-derived CDR1 and CDR2 are SGDLS and YYNGEE. V shed 1 base and J shed 9 bases, with 5 bases lying between them. This CDR3 comprises 11 residues. In DNA, the CDR3 is TGTGCCAGCAGCGTATTGAGTGAGCAGTTCTTC. Amino acid sequence: CASSVLSEQFF.

This clone turned up a few times. This chain connects TRBV6-5 to TRBJ2-6, with unresolved D. V dropped 4 bases and J dropped 1 base, with 11 bases sitting between them. The CDR3 runs 16 residues. Germline V gene lookup returns CDR1 MNHEY and CDR2 SVGAGI. DNA for the CDR3: TGTGCCAGCAGTTCTAAGCCCGGTTCTGGGGCCAACGTCCTGACTTTC. Its protein is CASSSKPGSGANVLTF.

This chain connects TRBV18 to TRBJ2-5; TRBD2 is a possible D gene (5 bases). V was pared by 1 base and J by 5 bases, with 8 bases between. Germline CDR1 reads KGHSH; CDR2 reads LQKENI. This CDR3 contains 13 residues. The CDR3 protein is CASSPRTGETQYF. The CDR3 DNA sequence: TGTGCCAGCTCACCACGAACGGGGGAGACCCAGTACTTC.

This clone showed up just once. The rearrangement joins TRBV5-1 to TRBJ1-2; weak D call: TRBD1 (6 bases). Germline lookup yields CDR1 SGHRS and CDR2 YFSETQ. V was trimmed by 4 bases and J by 2 bases, leaving 18 bases between them. The CDR3 contains 16 residues. The CDR3 DNA is TGCGCCAGCAGCAACCCGGGGGGGGACAAGAACTATGGCTACACCTTC. The encoded protein is CASSNPGGDKNYGYTF.

This clone was recorded a few times. This chain links TRBV2 with TRBJ1-1, with D unclear. Germline CDR1 SNHLY, CDR2 FYNNEI. Trimming took off 4 bases at V and 4 bases at J, with 13 bases between the two ends. The CDR3 runs 14 residues. CDR3 residues: CASSVPQDGTEAFF. The DNA for the CDR3 is TGTGCCAGCAGTGTCCCCCAGGATGGCACTGAAGCTTTCTTT.

The chain couples TRBV19 to TRBJ2-2; 8 positions match TRBD2. The length of the CDR3 is 16 residues. After removal of 1 base from V and 3 bases from J, the junction contained 4 bases not matched to a gene. The V gene's germline CDR1 is LNHDA and CDR2 SQIVND (reference sequence). The CDR3 region is CASSIAGGTDTGELFF. The DNA for the CDR3 is TGTGCCAGTAGTATAGCGGGAGGGACGGACACCGGGGAGCTGTTTTTT.

The gene calls are TRBV11-2 and TRBJ1-1; D perhaps matches TRBD1 (6 bases). This CDR3 has 15 amino acids. With 1 base removed from V and 8 bases from J, the gap between germline ends came to 17 bases. The germline gives CDR1 SGHAT, CDR2 FQNNGV. In DNA, the CDR3 is TGTGCCAGCAGCTTAGCCTTGGGGGCCTTATTCGAAGCTTTCTTT. Protein: CASSLALGALFEAFF.

The genes are TRBV2 and TRBJ1-5, with D hard to call. Trimming removed 8 bases from V and 5 bases from J, with 13 bases in between. The CDR3 is 13 amino acids. Germline-derived CDR1 and CDR2 are SNHLY and FYNNEI. The CDR3 is CASHRTGDQPQHF. In DNA, the CDR3 is TGTGCCAGCCACCGAACTGGGGATCAGCCCCAGCATTTT.

Details on this clone: Other DNA sequences in this specimen translate into the identical CDR3. The chain links TRBV18 to TRBJ1-4; D uncertain. CDR1 is KGHSH, CDR2 LQKENI, per germline. The V end was cut by 0 bases, the J end by 5 bases, with 7 bases between. The CDR3 sequence is 14 residues long. The CDR3 DNA reads TGTGCCAGCTCACCACCGGCGGGAAATGAAAAACTGTTTTTT. It encodes CASSPPAGNEKLFF.

The rearrangement links TRBV7-2 to TRBJ1-2; the D is unclear. CDR3 size: 13 residues. The V end was cut by 5 bases, the J end by 8 bases, with 15 bases between. The germline CDR1 and CDR2 sequences are SGHTA and FQGNSA. The CDR3 DNA reads TGTGCCAGCAGCCCTTCTGGGTTCGTCGGCTACACCTTC. Amino acids: CASSPSGFVGYTF.

Remarks on this clone: The identical CDR3 is also encoded by other nucleotide sequences in the sample. The rearrangement links TRBV19 to TRBJ1-5, with D unclear. CDR1 LNHDA and CDR2 SQIVND come from the germline V gene (reference sequence). Between the trimmed V and J ends, which lost 1 base and 0 bases, there was a span of 7 bases. The CDR3 runs to 15 residues. CDR3 DNA: TGTGCCAGTAGTATAGGGCCAGTTAGCAATCAGCCCCAGCATTTT. Amino acid sequence: CASSIGPVSNQPQHF.